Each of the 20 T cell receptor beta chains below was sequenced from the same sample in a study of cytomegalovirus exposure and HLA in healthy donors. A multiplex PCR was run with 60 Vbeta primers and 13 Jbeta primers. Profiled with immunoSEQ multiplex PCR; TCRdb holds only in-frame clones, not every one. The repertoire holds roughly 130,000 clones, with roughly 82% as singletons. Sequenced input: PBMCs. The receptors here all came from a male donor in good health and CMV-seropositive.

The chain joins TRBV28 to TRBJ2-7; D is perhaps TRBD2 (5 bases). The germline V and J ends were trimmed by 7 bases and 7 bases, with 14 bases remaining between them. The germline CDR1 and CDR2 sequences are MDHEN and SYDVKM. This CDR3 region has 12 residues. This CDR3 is CASTTGRREQYF. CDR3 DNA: TGTGCCAGCACGACGGGAAGAAGGGAGCAGTACTTC.

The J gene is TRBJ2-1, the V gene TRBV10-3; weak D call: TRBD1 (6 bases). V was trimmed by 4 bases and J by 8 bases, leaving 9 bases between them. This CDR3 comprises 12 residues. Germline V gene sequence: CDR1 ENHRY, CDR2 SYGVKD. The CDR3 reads CAISVDRDEQFF. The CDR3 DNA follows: TGTGCCATCAGTGTGGACAGAGATGAGCAGTTCTTC.

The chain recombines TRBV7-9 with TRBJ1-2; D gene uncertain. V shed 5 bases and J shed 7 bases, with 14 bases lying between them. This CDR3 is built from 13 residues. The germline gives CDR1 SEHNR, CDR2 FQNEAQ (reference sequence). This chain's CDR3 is CASSEHTKPGYTF. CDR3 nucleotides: TGTGCCAGCAGCGAACACACAAAACCTGGCTACACCTTC.

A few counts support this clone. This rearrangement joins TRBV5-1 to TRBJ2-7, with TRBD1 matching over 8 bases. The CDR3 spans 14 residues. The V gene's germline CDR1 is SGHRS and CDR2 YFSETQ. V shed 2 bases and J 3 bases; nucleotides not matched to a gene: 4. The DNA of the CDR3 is TGCGCCAGCAGCTTCGGACAGGGTGACTACGAGCAGTACTTC. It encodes CASSFGQGDYEQYF.

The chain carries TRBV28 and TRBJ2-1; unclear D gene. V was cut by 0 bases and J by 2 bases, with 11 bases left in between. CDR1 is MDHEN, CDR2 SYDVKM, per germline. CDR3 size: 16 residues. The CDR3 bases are TGTGCCAGCAGTTTATGGCGGAGTCCGCCCTACAATGAGCAGTTCTTC. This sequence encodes CASSLWRSPPYNEQFF.

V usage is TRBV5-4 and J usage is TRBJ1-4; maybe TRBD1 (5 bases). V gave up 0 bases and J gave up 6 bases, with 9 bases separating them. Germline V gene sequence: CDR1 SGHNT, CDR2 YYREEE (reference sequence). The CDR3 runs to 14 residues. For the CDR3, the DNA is TGTGCCAGCAGCTTGGCAGGAGGGGATGAAAAACTGTTTTTT. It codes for CASSLAGGDEKLFF.

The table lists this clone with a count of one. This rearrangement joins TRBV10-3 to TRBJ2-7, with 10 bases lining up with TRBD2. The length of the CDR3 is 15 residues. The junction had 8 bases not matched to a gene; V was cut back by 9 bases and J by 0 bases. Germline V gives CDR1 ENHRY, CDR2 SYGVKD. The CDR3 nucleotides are TGTGCCATTCGGCCGGCTAGCGGGAGCTCCTACGAGCAGTACTTC. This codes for CAIRPASGSSYEQYF.

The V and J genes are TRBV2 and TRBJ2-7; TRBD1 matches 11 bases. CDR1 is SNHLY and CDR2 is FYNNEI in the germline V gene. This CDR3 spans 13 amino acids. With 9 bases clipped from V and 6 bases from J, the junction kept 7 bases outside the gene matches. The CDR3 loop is CARPGTGGLEQYF. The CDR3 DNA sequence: TGTGCCAGACCAGGGACAGGGGGGCTCGAGCAGTACTTC.

CDR3 loop: CASSPRGDTRGGGYTF. CDR3 DNA: TGTGCCAGCAGCCCAAGAGGGGACACCCGTGGCGGTGGCTACACCTTC. The chain employs TRBV7-3 and TRBJ1-2, with TRBD1 as a possible D gene (6 bases). CDR1 and CDR2 (germline): SGHTA, FQGTGA. This CDR3 comprises 16 residues. V dropped 5 bases and J dropped 7 bases, with 23 bases sitting between them.

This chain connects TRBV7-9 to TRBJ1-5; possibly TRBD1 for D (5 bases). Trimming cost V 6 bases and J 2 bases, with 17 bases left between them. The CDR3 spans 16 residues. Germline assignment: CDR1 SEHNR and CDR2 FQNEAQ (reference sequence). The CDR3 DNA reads TGTGCCAGCAGTCCCGGGGGAGAGCTGGGCAATCAGCCCCAGCATTTT. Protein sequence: CASSPGGELGNQPQHF.

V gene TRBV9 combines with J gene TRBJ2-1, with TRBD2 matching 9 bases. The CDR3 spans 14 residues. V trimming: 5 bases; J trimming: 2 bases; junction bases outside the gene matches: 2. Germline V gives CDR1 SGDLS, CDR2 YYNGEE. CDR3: CASSLAGTYNEQFF. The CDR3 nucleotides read TGTGCCAGCAGTCTAGCGGGAACCTACAATGAGCAGTTCTTC.

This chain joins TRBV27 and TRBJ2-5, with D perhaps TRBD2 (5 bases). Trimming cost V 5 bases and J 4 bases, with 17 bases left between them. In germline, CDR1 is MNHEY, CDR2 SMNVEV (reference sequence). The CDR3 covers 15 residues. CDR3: CASSPPGSRGETQYF. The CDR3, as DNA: TGTGCCAGCAGTCCCCCGGGTTCCCGGGGAGAGACCCAGTACTTC.

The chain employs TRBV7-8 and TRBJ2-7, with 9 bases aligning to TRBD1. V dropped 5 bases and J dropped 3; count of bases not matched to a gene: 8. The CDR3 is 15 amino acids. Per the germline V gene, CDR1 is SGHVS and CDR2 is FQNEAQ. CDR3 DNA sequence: TGTGCCAGCAGCGTAACCGGGACAGGGAGCTACGAGCAGTACTTC. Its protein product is CASSVTGTGSYEQYF.

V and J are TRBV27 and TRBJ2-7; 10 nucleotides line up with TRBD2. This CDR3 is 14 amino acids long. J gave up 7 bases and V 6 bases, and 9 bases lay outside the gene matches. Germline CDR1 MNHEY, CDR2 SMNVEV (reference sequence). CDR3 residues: CASRRAGGAREQYF. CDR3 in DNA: TGTGCCAGCAGAAGAGCGGGGGGGGCGCGGGAGCAGTACTTC.

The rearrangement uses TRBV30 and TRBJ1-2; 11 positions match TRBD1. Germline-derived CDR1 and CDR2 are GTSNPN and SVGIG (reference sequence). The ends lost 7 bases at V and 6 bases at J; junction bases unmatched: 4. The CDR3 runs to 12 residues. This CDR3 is CALGQGADGYTF. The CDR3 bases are TGTGCCTTAGGACAGGGGGCAGATGGCTACACCTTC.

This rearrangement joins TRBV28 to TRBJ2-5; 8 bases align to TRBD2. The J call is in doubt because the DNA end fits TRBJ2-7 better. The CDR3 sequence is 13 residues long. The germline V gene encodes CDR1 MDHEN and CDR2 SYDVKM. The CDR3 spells CASSFSGVYEQYF. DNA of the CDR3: TGTGCCAGCAGTTTTAGCGGGGTTTACGAGCAGTACTTC.

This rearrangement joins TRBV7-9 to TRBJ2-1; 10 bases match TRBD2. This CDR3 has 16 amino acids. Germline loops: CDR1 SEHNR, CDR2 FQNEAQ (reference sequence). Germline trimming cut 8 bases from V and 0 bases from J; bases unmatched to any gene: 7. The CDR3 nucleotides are TGTGCCAGCGGCGAAGCGGGAGGGCCCTCCTACAATGAGCAGTTCTTC. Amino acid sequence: CASGEAGGPSYNEQFF.

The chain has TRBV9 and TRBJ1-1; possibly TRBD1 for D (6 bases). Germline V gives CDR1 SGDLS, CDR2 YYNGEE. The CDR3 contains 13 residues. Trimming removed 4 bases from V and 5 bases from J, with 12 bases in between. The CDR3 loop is CASSFSQGTEAFF. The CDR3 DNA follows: TGTGCCAGCAGCTTTAGTCAGGGGACTGAAGCTTTCTTT.

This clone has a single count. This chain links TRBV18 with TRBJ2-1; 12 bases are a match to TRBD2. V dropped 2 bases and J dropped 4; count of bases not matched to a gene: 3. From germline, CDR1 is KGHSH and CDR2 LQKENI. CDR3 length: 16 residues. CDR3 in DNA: TGTGCCAGCTCACCAGTTCTAGCGGGAGGGTACAATGAGCAGTTCTTC. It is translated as CASSPVLAGGYNEQFF.

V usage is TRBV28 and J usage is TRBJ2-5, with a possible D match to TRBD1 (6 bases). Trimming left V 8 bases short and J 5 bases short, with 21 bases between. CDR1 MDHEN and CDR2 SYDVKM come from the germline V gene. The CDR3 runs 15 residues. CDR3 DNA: TGTGCCAGCTCGAAAACTGCAGGGGTTTGGGAGACCCAGTACTTC. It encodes CASSKTAGVWETQYF.